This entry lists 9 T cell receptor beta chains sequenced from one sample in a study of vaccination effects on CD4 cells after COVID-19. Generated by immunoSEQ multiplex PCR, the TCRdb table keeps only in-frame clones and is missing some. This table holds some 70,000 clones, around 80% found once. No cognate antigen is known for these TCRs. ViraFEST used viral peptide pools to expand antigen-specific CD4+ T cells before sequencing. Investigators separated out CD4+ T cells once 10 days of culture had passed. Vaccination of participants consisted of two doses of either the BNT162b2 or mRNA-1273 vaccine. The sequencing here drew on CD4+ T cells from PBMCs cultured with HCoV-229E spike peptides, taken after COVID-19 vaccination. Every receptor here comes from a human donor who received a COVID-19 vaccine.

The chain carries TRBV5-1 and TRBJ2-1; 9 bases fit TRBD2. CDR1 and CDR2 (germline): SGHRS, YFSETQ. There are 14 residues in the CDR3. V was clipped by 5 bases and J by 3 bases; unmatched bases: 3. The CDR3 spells CASRRSGGYNEQFF. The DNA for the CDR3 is TGCGCCAGCAGACGTAGCGGGGGCTACAATGAGCAGTTCTTC. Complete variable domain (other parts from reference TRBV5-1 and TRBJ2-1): KAGVTQTPRYLIKTRGQQVTLSCSPISGHRSVSWYQQTPGQGLQFLFEYFSETQRNKGNFPGRFSGRQFSNSRSEMNVSTLELGDSALYLCASRRSGGYNEQFFGPGTRLTVL.

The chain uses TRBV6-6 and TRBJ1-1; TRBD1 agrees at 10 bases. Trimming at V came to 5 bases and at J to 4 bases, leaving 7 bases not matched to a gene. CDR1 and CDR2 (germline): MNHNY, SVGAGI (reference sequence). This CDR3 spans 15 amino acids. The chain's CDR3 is CASSQTGGAFTEAFF. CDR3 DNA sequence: TGTGCCAGCAGTCAGACAGGGGGCGCATTCACTGAAGCTTTCTTT.

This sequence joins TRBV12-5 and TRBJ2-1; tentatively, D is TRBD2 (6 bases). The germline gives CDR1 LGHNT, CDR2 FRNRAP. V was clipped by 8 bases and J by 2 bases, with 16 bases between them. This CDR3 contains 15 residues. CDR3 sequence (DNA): TGTGCTAGTACCATCGCGGGGTCGACCTACAATGAGCAGTTCTTC. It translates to CASTIAGSTYNEQFF.

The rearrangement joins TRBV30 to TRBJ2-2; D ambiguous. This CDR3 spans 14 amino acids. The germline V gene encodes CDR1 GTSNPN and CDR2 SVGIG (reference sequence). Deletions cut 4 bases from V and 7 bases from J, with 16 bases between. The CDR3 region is CAWTGWLKGGELFF. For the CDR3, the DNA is TGTGCCTGGACCGGCTGGCTAAAGGGCGGGGAGCTGTTTTTT.

Written as DNA, the CDR3 is TGCGCCAGCAGCACAGGGGGTTCGAATGGAAACACCATATATTTT. Amino acid sequence: CASSTGGSNGNTIYF. The chain is built from TRBV5-1 and TRBJ1-3; 8 bases line up with TRBD1. Trimming removed 4 bases from V and 3 bases from J; junction bases left unmatched: 6. The CDR3 contains 15 residues. CDR1 and CDR2 from the germline V gene are SGHRS and YFSETQ.

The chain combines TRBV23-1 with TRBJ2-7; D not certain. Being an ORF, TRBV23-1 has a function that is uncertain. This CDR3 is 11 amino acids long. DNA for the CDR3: TGCGCGGTCGTCGGGTCCTACGAGCAGTACGTC. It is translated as CAVVGSYEQYV.

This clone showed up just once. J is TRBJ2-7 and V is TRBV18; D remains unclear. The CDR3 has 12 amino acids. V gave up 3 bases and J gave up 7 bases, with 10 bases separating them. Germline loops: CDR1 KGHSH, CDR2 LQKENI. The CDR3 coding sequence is TGTGCCAGCTCACCTGATTCGCTGGAGCAGTACGTC. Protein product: CASSPDSLEQYV.

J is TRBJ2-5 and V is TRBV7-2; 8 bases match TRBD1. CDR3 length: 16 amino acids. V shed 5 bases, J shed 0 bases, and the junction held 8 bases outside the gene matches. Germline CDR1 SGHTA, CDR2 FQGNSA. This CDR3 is CASSTDRGRYQETQYF. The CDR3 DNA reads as TGTGCCAGCAGCACCGACAGGGGCAGGTACCAAGAGACCCAGTACTTC.

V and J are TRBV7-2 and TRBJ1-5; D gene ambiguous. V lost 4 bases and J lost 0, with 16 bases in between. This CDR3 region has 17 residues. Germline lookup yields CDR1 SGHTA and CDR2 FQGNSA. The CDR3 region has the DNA TGTGCCAGCAGCTATACCCCGACGGCCTATAGCAATCAGCCCCAGCATTTT. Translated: CASSYTPTAYSNQPQHF.